The 27 T cell receptor beta chains below were found in one sample sequenced in a study of regulatory T cells in long-lasting Graves disease. Assembly of TCR beta libraries relied on iRepertoire HTBI primers together with Arm-PCR of CDR3 regions. From the multiplex PCR reads, TCRdb called clonotypes with MiXCR, one entry per CDR3 protein. The sample holds approximately 400,000 distinct CDR3 sequences; 14% to 15% are singletons and the top ten take over 15%. Time point described: newly diagnosed GD, antithyroid drugs for less than 3 months. Scientists built the TCR library using RNA that was extracted from PBMCs. This sample also appeared in a second study, on T cells in Graves' hyperthyroidism and ophthalmopathy.

The sequenced sample was peripheral blood mononuclear cells (PBMCs), obtained at new diagnosis, from a patient treated with antithyroid drugs. All receptors come from a woman in her twenties or thirties with Graves disease.

Many counts were recorded for this clonotype. This chain uses TRBV3-1 with TRBJ1-5; weak D call: TRBD1 (6 bases). Germline lookup yields CDR1 LGHDT and CDR2 YNNKEL (reference sequence). The CDR3 totals 15 residues. Trimming removed 4 bases at V and 4 bases at J, with 14 bases between. The CDR3 is CASSPSQTGNQPQHF. CDR3 in DNA: TGTGCCAGCAGCCCCTCCCAAACAGGGAATCAGCCCCAGCATTTT.

This clonotype was seen only a few times. The chain links TRBV20-1 to TRBJ2-2; 7 bases agree with TRBD1. The germline V gene encodes CDR1 DFQATT and CDR2 SNEGSKA (reference sequence). The CDR3 totals 12 residues. The CDR3 DNA reads as TGCAGCGCGACAGGGTATCACGGGGAGCTGTTTTTT. Its translation is CSATGYHGELFF.

This clonotype was counted at least ten times. This rearrangement joins TRBV13 to TRBJ2-1; TRBD2 matches 7 bases. This CDR3 has 16 residues. V shed 5 bases and J 2 bases; nucleotides not matched to a gene: 9. Looked up from germline, CDR1 is PRHDT and CDR2 is FYEKMQ (reference sequence). In DNA form, the CDR3 reads TGTGCCAGCAGCCTGATCCGGGGGGAGGCCTACAATGAGCAGTTCTTC. It yields the protein CASSLIRGEAYNEQFF. Variable domain in full (rest from reference TRBV13 and TRBJ2-1): AAGVIQSPRHLIKEKRETATLKCYPIPRHDTVYWYQQGPGQDPQFLISFYEKMQSDKGSIPDRFSAQQFSDYHSELNMSSLELGDSALYFCASSLIRGEAYNEQFFGPGTRLTVL.

This clonotype was detected many times. The chain links TRBV19 to TRBJ1-2; 9 bases fit TRBD1. Germline V gene sequence: CDR1 LNHDA, CDR2 SQIVND (reference sequence). V shed 6 bases and J 7 bases; nucleotides not matched to a gene: 12. This CDR3 region has 15 residues. This CDR3 is CASSTPGTGLSGYTF. The CDR3 bases are TGTGCCAGTAGCACTCCCGGGACAGGGCTGAGTGGCTACACCTTC. The full variable domain, its missing parts supplied by reference TRBV19 and TRBJ1-2, is DGGITQSPKYLFRKEGQNVTLSCEQNLNHDAMYWYRQDPGQGLRLIYYSQIVNDFQKGDIAEGYSVSREKKESFPLTVTSAQKNPTAFYLCASSTPGTGLSGYTFGSGTRLTVV.

The chain is built from TRBV6-6 and TRBJ2-1, with 7 nucleotides matching TRBD2. The CDR3 covers 19 residues. Looked up from germline, CDR1 is MNHNY and CDR2 is SVGAGI (reference sequence). The V segment lost 0 bases and the J segment 3 bases; nucleotides outside the gene matches: 14. CDR3 sequence (DNA): TGTGCCAGCAGTTACTCTGCATATGGGACTACGAGCGTCTACAATGAGCAGTTCTTC. Translated: CASSYSAYGTTSVYNEQFF.

This clonotype was observed at least ten times. The gene calls are TRBV2 and TRBJ2-1; 14 bases align to TRBD2. The V gene end was trimmed by 2 bases and the J gene end by 8 bases; junction bases not matched to a gene: 5. CDR3 length: 16 residues. Germline values: CDR1 SNHLY, CDR2 FYNNEI. The DNA of the CDR3 is TGTGCCAGCAGTGAACTGGTGGGACTAGCGGGAGATGAGCAGTTCTTC. Its translation is CASSELVGLAGDEQFF. The full variable domain, in which reference TRBV2 and TRBJ2-1 provide the parts outside the CDR3, is EPEVTQTPSHQVTQMGQEVILRCVPISNHLYFYWYRQILGQKVEFLVSFYNNEISEKSEIFDDQFSVERPDGSNFTLKIRSTKLEDSAMYFCASSELVGLAGDEQFFGPGTRLTVL.

Turning to this clonotype: A read error is likely, as this CDR3 ends without the conserved phenylalanine or tryptophan. The genes are TRBV15 and TRBJ2-1, with 7 bases matching TRBD2. This CDR3 has 17 amino acids. The germline CDR1 and CDR2 sequences are LNHNV and YYDKDF (reference sequence). V lost 6 bases, J lost 5 bases, and 16 bases stayed unmatched. CDR3 bases: TGTGCCACCAGAGTGGGGGGACGGGCGGGAGATCACAATGAGCAGTTCTCC. Translating gives CATRVGGRAGDHNEQFS.

V usage is TRBV7-4 and J usage is TRBJ1-4, with D tentatively TRBD1 (6 bases). CDR1 is SGHVT and CDR2 is SQSDAQ in the germline V gene. The CDR3 consists of 17 residues. Trimming removed 3 bases at V and 8 bases at J, with 22 bases between. CDR3 sequence reads: CASSFGSGAVRGEKLFF. The CDR3 bases are TGTGCCAGCAGCTTCGGCTCGGGGGCCGTACGAGGGGAAAAACTGTTTTTT. The entire variable domain, with the rest obtained from reference TRBV7-4 and TRBJ1-4, is as follows: GAGVSQSPRYKVAKRGRDVALRCDSISGHVTLYWYRQTLGQGSEVLTYSQSDAQRDKSGRPSGRFSAERPERSVSTLKIQRTEQGDSAVYLCASSFGSGAVRGEKLFFGSGTQLSVL.

This clonotype came up many times. The V and J genes are TRBV5-1 and TRBJ2-7, with 7 bases identical to TRBD2. This CDR3 spans 18 amino acids. With 5 bases clipped from V and 3 bases from J, the junction kept 20 bases outside the gene matches. Germline CDR1 is SGHRS and CDR2 is YFSETQ. The CDR3: CASRNTRDYFLNGYEQYF. CDR3 DNA sequence: TGCGCCAGCAGAAACACCCGGGACTATTTTCTGAATGGCTACGAGCAGTACTTC.

Of note for this clonotype: This clone may be a read error of a much larger clone one base away. The chain is built from TRBV7-2 and TRBJ2-2, with 14 bases fitting TRBD2. There are 18 residues in the CDR3. V was pared by 8 bases and J by 4 bases, with 12 bases of the junction left unmatched. Looked up from germline, CDR1 is SGHTA and CDR2 is FQGNSA. The CDR3 DNA is TGTGCCAGCGGGGAAGGAGGACTAGCGGGAGGTTCCACCGGGGAGCTGTTTTTT. It yields the protein CASGEGGLAGGSTGELFF.

Here the CDR3 DNA reads TGCAGTGCGAGAAAGCGGGAGTACGAGCAGTACTTC. Translated, it gives CSARKREYEQYF. The V gene is TRBV20-1, the J gene TRBJ2-7; 8 bases map to TRBD2. Per germline, CDR1 DFQATT and CDR2 SNEGSKA (reference sequence). This CDR3 region has 12 residues. V trimming: 6 bases; J trimming: 4 bases; junction bases outside the gene matches: 5.

This clonotype was observed at least ten times. The chain employs TRBV18 and TRBJ2-7; the match to TRBD2 covers 8 bases. Germline CDR1 is KGHSH and CDR2 is LQKENI. After removal of 6 bases from V and 6 bases from J, the junction contained 7 bases not matched to a gene. The CDR3 sequence is 13 residues long. CDR3 protein: CASSYTREGEQYF. CDR3 nucleotides: TGTGCCAGCTCCTACACCCGGGAGGGCGAGCAGTACTTC.

This clonotype was seen repeatedly, ten times or more. The chain links TRBV12-3 or TRBV12-4 to TRBJ2-7; perhaps D is TRBD1 or TRBD2 (5 bases each). The length of the CDR3 is 15 residues. Trimming removed 0 bases at V and 2 bases at J, with 11 bases between. CDR3 region: CASSLAPGRAYEQYF. In DNA form, the CDR3 reads TGTGCCAGCAGTTTAGCCCCGGGACGGGCCTACGAGCAGTACTTC.

This clonotype was counted at least ten times. V is TRBV30 and J is TRBJ2-7; TRBD1 matches 7 bases. There are 14 residues in the CDR3. Germline V CDR1 and CDR2: GTSNPN, SVGIG (reference sequence). J lost 5 bases, V lost 4 bases, and 11 bases had no gene match. CDR3 nucleotide sequence: TGTGCCTGGAATGCGGACAGGTTCGGTCACGAGCAGTACTTC. This sequence encodes CAWNADRFGHEQYF.

Many counts were recorded for this clonotype. The V call is TRBV20-1, the J call TRBJ2-1, with a possible D match to TRBD2 (5 bases). V dropped 2 bases and J dropped 10 bases, with 12 bases sitting between them. CDR3 length equals 12 residues. In germline, CDR1 is DFQATT, CDR2 SNEGSKA (reference sequence). The CDR3 sequence: CSARKEGGEQFF. The CDR3, as DNA: TGCAGTGCTAGAAAAGAGGGCGGAGAGCAGTTCTTC.

The chain combines TRBV5-1 with TRBJ1-2; D gene unclear. The CDR3 totals 13 residues. Germline V gives CDR1 SGHRS, CDR2 YFSETQ. V lost 5 bases and J 5 bases, leaving 13 bases between the germline ends. The CDR3 sequence is CASSWEDSYGYTF. DNA for the CDR3: TGCGCCAGCAGTTGGGAAGACTCTTATGGCTACACCTTC.

DNA of the CDR3: TGTGCCAGCGAACTCCGGGCCACTAACACTGAAGCTTTCTTT. Its translation is CASELRATNTEAFF. The V gene is TRBV6-1, the J gene TRBJ1-1; D is uncertain. The germline V gene has CDR1 MNHNS and CDR2 SASEGT. The germline V and J ends were trimmed by 8 bases and 2 bases, with 15 bases remaining between them. This CDR3 has 14 amino acids.

Ten or more counts support this clonotype. This chain joins TRBV20-1 and TRBJ2-7; 7 bases match TRBD1. V was pared by 3 bases and J by 4 bases, with 9 bases of the junction left unmatched. This CDR3 region has 14 residues. The germline gives CDR1 DFQATT, CDR2 SNEGSKA (reference sequence). CDR3 region: CSARAQGLGYEQYF. CDR3 DNA: TGCAGTGCTAGGGCACAGGGGTTGGGATACGAGCAGTACTTC.

The chain joins TRBV7-9 to TRBJ1-5, with TRBD1 identical over 10 bases. The germline gives CDR1 SEHNR, CDR2 FQNEAQ (reference sequence). This CDR3 is built from 17 residues. With 4 bases clipped from V and 1 base from J, the junction kept 7 bases outside the gene matches. In DNA form, the CDR3 reads TGTGCCAGCAGCTCCGGGACAGGGGCTTGGAGCAATCAGCCCCAGCATTTT. Its protein product is CASSSGTGAWSNQPQHF.

The chain joins TRBV20-1 to TRBJ2-1; TRBD2 aligns across 13 bases. Germline V gene data show CDR1 as DFQATT and CDR2 as SNEGSKA (reference sequence). The CDR3 contains 12 residues. CDR3 nucleotides: TGCAACGGACTAGCGGGAGTCAATGAGCAGTTCTTC. Protein sequence: CNGLAGVNEQFF.

This clonotype has just a few counts. V usage is TRBV24-1 and J usage is TRBJ2-5, with D perhaps matching TRBD1 (6 bases). The V gene lost 3 bases and the J gene lost 3 bases, with 13 bases spanning the gap. This CDR3 spans 15 amino acids. Germline V gives CDR1 KGHDR, CDR2 SFDVKD. CDR3 sequence reads: CATSDEQRTEETQYF. The CDR3 nucleotides read TGTGCCACCAGTGATGAACAAAGGACAGAAGAGACCCAGTACTTC.

The J gene is TRBJ1-5, the V gene TRBV15; D perhaps matches TRBD1 (5 bases). V was shortened by 1 base and J by 3 bases, with 16 bases between the two germline ends. The CDR3 consists of 17 residues. Germline CDR1 is LNHNV and CDR2 is YYDKDF (reference sequence). The CDR3 here is CATSRVRGRSNNQPQHF. CDR3 coding DNA: TGTGCCACCAGCAGAGTGCGGGGCAGATCCAACAATCAGCCCCAGCATTTT.

This clonotype was found many times. The chain recombines TRBV7-3 with TRBJ2-7; 9 bases agree with TRBD2. The CDR3 is 18 amino acids. Germline V gene lookup returns CDR1 SGHTA and CDR2 FQGTGA. The V gene end was trimmed by 5 bases and the J gene end by 3 bases; junction bases not matched to a gene: 17. CDR3: CASSPPAPRSGRHYEQYF. CDR3 DNA: TGTGCCAGCAGCCCCCCGGCCCCCCGCAGCGGGAGGCACTACGAGCAGTACTTC.

This clonotype came up a few times. V is TRBV24-1 and J is TRBJ1-5; the D is unclear. V lost 9 bases and J 6 bases, leaving 14 bases between the germline ends. CDR1 and CDR2 (germline): KGHDR, SFDVKD. The CDR3 contains 13 residues. The CDR3 is CATDGEDGQPQHF. Written as DNA, the CDR3 is TGTGCCACCGACGGTGAGGATGGTCAGCCCCAGCATTTT.

This clonotype was picked up many times. This chain joins TRBV18 and TRBJ2-7; D remains unclear. The CDR3 has 12 amino acids. V lost 4 bases to trimming and J lost 4 bases, with 8 bases between them. The germline V gene encodes CDR1 KGHSH and CDR2 LQKENI. CDR3 in DNA: TGTGCCAGCTCACTCCGGGTTTACGAGCAGTACTTC. Translation: CASSLRVYEQYF.

In the case of this clonotype: Given a much more abundant clone one base away, this may be a read error. The chain has TRBV4-1 and TRBJ1-4, with a possible D match to TRBD1 (6 bases). This CDR3 is 16 amino acids long. V was clipped by 3 bases and J by 5 bases, with 16 bases between them. Germline-derived CDR1 and CDR2 are MGHRA and YSYEKL. The CDR3 protein is CASSHLGQTFNEKLFF. Here the CDR3 DNA reads TGCGCCAGCAGCCATCTCGGACAGACCTTCAATGAAAAACTGTTTTTT.

The V and J genes are TRBV27 and TRBJ2-4; the match to TRBD1 covers 7 bases. V was clipped by 3 bases and J by 2 bases; unmatched bases: 7. Germline V lookup: CDR1 MNHEY, CDR2 SMNVEV (reference sequence). The CDR3 runs to 16 residues. CDR3 bases: TGTGCCAGCAGTTTCCTATACAGGGGAACCAAAAACATTCAGTACTTC. Translated: CASSFLYRGTKNIQYF.